Listed below are T cell receptor beta chains from one sample, sequenced in a study of vaccination effects on CD4 cells after COVID-19. These TCRs' antigens remain unknown. Method: immunoSEQ multiplex PCR; TCRdb's copy keeps in-frame clones and lacks some. This sample yields 40,000 to 45,000 clones, of which around 77% are seen a single time; 10% to 13% belongs to the top ten. Material: CD4+ T cells from PBMCs cultured with SARS-CoV-2 spike peptides, obtained before COVID-19 vaccination. The receptors come from a human donor who received a COVID-19 vaccine. The CDR3 runs from the conserved cysteine through the conserved F or W. Fields, in order: CDR3 protein, J gene, V gene, CDR3 length, clone size, D gene. D genes are given only for firm matches. Some rows have no size entry. The others give once, few or many, or a class for an expanded clone.

cdr3_aa: CASSQDPTNEKLFF; j_call: TRBJ1-4; v_call: TRBV4-3; cdr3_length: 14; clone_size: few; d_call: NA
cdr3_aa: CASSERSASTQYF; j_call: TRBJ2-5; v_call: TRBV6-1; cdr3_length: 13; clone_size: NA; d_call: NA
cdr3_aa: CASSLEGRGGQETQYF; j_call: TRBJ2-5; v_call: TRBV7-9; cdr3_length: 16; clone_size: NA; d_call: TRBD2
cdr3_aa: CASRSQGSQDTQYF; j_call: TRBJ2-3; v_call: TRBV19; cdr3_length: 14; clone_size: NA; d_call: NA
cdr3_aa: CSVWDRGNTGELFF; j_call: TRBJ2-2; v_call: TRBV29-1; cdr3_length: 14; clone_size: NA; d_call: TRBD1
cdr3_aa: CASSSGGLATNTGELFF; j_call: TRBJ2-2; v_call: TRBV7-3; cdr3_length: 17; clone_size: NA; d_call: TRBD2
cdr3_aa: CASKQQGNSPLHF; j_call: TRBJ1-6; v_call: TRBV25-1; cdr3_length: 13; clone_size: NA; d_call: TRBD1
cdr3_aa: CASSGKPLYGYTF; j_call: TRBJ1-2; v_call: TRBV5-4; cdr3_length: 13; clone_size: NA; d_call: NA
cdr3_aa: CAWSRENSPLHF; j_call: TRBJ1-6; v_call: TRBV30; cdr3_length: 12; clone_size: NA; d_call: NA
cdr3_aa: CASSEKKIQETQYF; j_call: TRBJ2-5; v_call: TRBV2; cdr3_length: 14; clone_size: NA; d_call: NA
cdr3_aa: CASSLRTGHPDTQYF; j_call: TRBJ2-3; v_call: TRBV28; cdr3_length: 15; clone_size: NA; d_call: TRBD1
cdr3_aa: CASSFSGQGAFF; j_call: TRBJ1-1; v_call: TRBV12-3/TRBV12-4; cdr3_length: 12; clone_size: NA; d_call: TRBD1
cdr3_aa: CASSLGKTGYTEAFF; j_call: TRBJ1-1; v_call: TRBV7-8; cdr3_length: 15; clone_size: NA; d_call: TRBD1
cdr3_aa: CASSTDTRYGYTF; j_call: TRBJ1-2; v_call: TRBV6-6; cdr3_length: 13; clone_size: NA; d_call: NA
cdr3_aa: CASSPRAGGANVLTF; j_call: TRBJ2-6; v_call: TRBV18; cdr3_length: 15; clone_size: NA; d_call: NA
cdr3_aa: CASRLSGTSTDTQYF; j_call: TRBJ2-3; v_call: TRBV6-5; cdr3_length: 15; clone_size: NA; d_call: NA
cdr3_aa: CATSDFSVQRGKQETQYF; j_call: TRBJ2-5; v_call: TRBV24-1; cdr3_length: 18; clone_size: NA; d_call: TRBD2
cdr3_aa: CASSLDRGNTEAFF; j_call: TRBJ1-1; v_call: TRBV7-9; cdr3_length: 14; clone_size: NA; d_call: TRBD1
cdr3_aa: CASSVGLGPIRRQPQHF; j_call: TRBJ1-5; v_call: TRBV9; cdr3_length: 17; clone_size: NA; d_call: NA
cdr3_aa: CASRIDSNQPQHF; j_call: TRBJ1-5; v_call: TRBV6-5; cdr3_length: 13; clone_size: NA; d_call: NA
cdr3_aa: CASSPSPGTIPLYGYTF; j_call: TRBJ1-2; v_call: TRBV18; cdr3_length: 17; clone_size: NA; d_call: NA
cdr3_aa: CASSSDRKETQYF; j_call: TRBJ2-5; v_call: TRBV5-4; cdr3_length: 13; clone_size: few; d_call: NA
cdr3_aa: CASSLTAGSSGNTIYF; j_call: TRBJ1-3; v_call: TRBV7-3; cdr3_length: 16; clone_size: NA; d_call: NA
cdr3_aa: CASRNRDVSEAFF; j_call: TRBJ1-1; v_call: TRBV2; cdr3_length: 13; clone_size: NA; d_call: NA
cdr3_aa: CASSEGAWAKNIQYF; j_call: TRBJ2-4; v_call: TRBV6-1; cdr3_length: 15; clone_size: NA; d_call: NA
cdr3_aa: CASSELGGNGYTF; j_call: TRBJ1-2; v_call: TRBV25-1; cdr3_length: 13; clone_size: NA; d_call: NA